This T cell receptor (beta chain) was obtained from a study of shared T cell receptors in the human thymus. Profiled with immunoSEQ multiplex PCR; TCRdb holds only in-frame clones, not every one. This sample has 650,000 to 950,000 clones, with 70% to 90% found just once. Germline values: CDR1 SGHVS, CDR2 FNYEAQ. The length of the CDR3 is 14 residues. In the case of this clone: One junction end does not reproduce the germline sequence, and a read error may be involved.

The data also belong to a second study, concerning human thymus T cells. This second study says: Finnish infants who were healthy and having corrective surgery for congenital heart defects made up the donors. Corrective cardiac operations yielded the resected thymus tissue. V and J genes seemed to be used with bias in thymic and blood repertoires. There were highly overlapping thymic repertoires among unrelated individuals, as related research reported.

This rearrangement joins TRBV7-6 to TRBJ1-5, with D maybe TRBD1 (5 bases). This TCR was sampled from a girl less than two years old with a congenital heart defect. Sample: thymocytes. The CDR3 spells CASSLRGGNQPRHF. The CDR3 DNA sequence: TGTGCCAGCAGCTTAAGGGGAGGGAATCAGCCCCGGCATTTT.